Listed below are T cell receptor beta chains from one sample, sequenced in a study of identical twins. TCRdb reanalysed the 5' RACE reads using MiXCR and keeps one entry per CDR3 protein. The data show some 1,600,000 distinct CDR3 sequences, roughly 35% seen once. The sample taken for sequencing was cord blood. The receptors come from a newborn girl in good health. CDR3s include the opening cysteine and the closing phenylalanine or tryptophan.

v_call cdr3_aa
TRBV7-2 CASRRSGTGGSYEQYF
TRBV7-2 CASSLLAWTSGERRNEQYF
TRBV7-9 CASSSDRGGSGELFF
TRBV3-1 CACSQGVGTGGYEQYF
TRBV29-1 CSVAGDSPYEQYF
TRBV27 CASSWDDTDTQYF
TRBV29-1 CSVEDQRGAADTQYF
TRBV11-1 CASSQDRATYNEQFF
TRBV6-1 CASSEAYSQWPTSGYEQYF
TRBV7-2 CASSLVQYNSPLHF
TRBV20-1 CSAVRASGGFPSTDTQYF
TRBV29-1 CSVVGGGPNTGELFF
TRBV30 CAGQGGYEQYF
TRBV7-9 CASSSDRTQYF
TRBV4-1 CASSPRNPTDTQYF
TRBV9 CASSKQGEDYGYTF
TRBV20-1 CSSRDPANTQYF
TRBV13 CASSLWGGGPYNEQFF
TRBV5-5 CASSPRRSGGLQETQYF
TRBV14 CASSQGVRDWQPSSYNEQFF
TRBV4-2 CASSQPGLAGETQYF
TRBV7-9 CASSLKAGSEQYF
TRBV10-1 CASRPNRGNTGELFF
TRBV7-2 CASSLVRLAGSNEQYF
TRBV9 CASSVGPRTGHFGKQYF
TRBV12-3/TRBV12-4 CASSHRGLSYEQYF
TRBV27 CATRRDRTLYASTDTQYF
TRBV3-1 CASSPSSGAVYEQYF
TRBV4-1 CASSQTSGAVYNEQFF
TRBV5-1 CASSLAGSGGPTDTQYF
TRBV6-5 CATKTPNYGYTF
TRBV3-1 CASSQAYGVGELFF
TRBV3-1 CASSQFQSNQPQHF
TRBV11-1 CASSLRGDTRYF